The rows below give T cell receptor beta chains drawn from one sample of a study of CD8+CD57+ T cells in acquired aplastic anemia. TCRdb used MiXCR to reprocess the reads, holding one entry per CDR3 protein. Of 200,000 or so distinct CDR3 sequences listed, 64% are singletons. The specimen sequenced was sorted CD4+, CD8+, or CD8+CD57+ T cells (not recorded which) from PBMCs. These receptors were obtained from a human donor with severe aplastic anemia or a healthy control (not recorded which). CDR3s include the opening cysteine and the closing phenylalanine or tryptophan. Each record gives: V gene, D gene, J gene, clone size, CDR3 DNA, CDR3 protein. A D gene is named only where the DNA matches it firmly. Not every row has a clone size; where given, it reads once, few, many or a size class.

V: TRBV7-2
D: -
J: TRBJ2-5
size: -
DNA: TGTGCCAGCAGCTTAGTGGGGGGGGGCAAGTACTTC
CDR3: CASSLVGGGKYF

V: TRBV9
D: -
J: TRBJ2-7
size: -
DNA: TGTGCCAGCAGCGTAGGAACGGCGGGGAGCTACGAGCAGTACTTC
CDR3: CASSVGTAGSYEQYF

V: TRBV10-3
D: TRBD1
J: TRBJ2-5
size: -
DNA: TGTGCCATCAGCCTTACAGGACAGGGGGAGACCCAGTACTTC
CDR3: CAISLTGQGETQYF

V: TRBV19
D: -
J: TRBJ1-4
size: -
DNA: TGTGCCAGTAGTATAGGCCCGGGGCCGGGGTATGAAAAACTGTTTTTT
CDR3: CASSIGPGPGYEKLFF

V: TRBV20-1
D: -
J: TRBJ2-7
size: -
DNA: TGCAGTGCTAGATTGGGGTACCGGGGCGAGCAGTACTTC
CDR3: CSARLGYRGEQYF

V: TRBV14
D: TRBD1
J: TRBJ1-6
size: -
DNA: TGTGCCAGCAGTTACAGGACAGGGGGGAATAATTCACCCCTCCACTTT
CDR3: CASSYRTGGNNSPLHF

V: TRBV12-3/TRBV12-4
D: TRBD2
J: TRBJ2-7
size: -
DNA: TGTGCCAGCAGTTTGCGGGAGCTCTACGAGCAGTACTTC
CDR3: CASSLRELYEQYF

V: TRBV19
D: TRBD2
J: TRBJ2-1
size: once
DNA: TGTGCCACCGCTGGACTAGCGGGGGGGTATGAGCAGTTCTTC
CDR3: CATAGLAGGYEQFF

V: TRBV19
D: -
J: TRBJ1-6
size: -
DNA: TGTGCCAGTAGTCTAGTCAATTCACCCCTCCACTTT
CDR3: CASSLVNSPLHF

V: TRBV7-9
D: TRBD2
J: TRBJ2-1
size: -
DNA: TGTGCCAGCAGCACTCTAGCGGGAGTCAGCAATGAGCAGTTCTTC
CDR3: CASSTLAGVSNEQFF

V: TRBV7-8
D: -
J: TRBJ1-4
size: few
DNA: TGTGCCAGCAGCTCCCGGGCAGGGAGGTCTGAAAAACTGTTTTTT
CDR3: CASSSRAGRSEKLFF

V: TRBV7-8
D: TRBD2
J: TRBJ2-1
size: -
DNA: TGTGCCAGCAGCTCACGGACTAGCGGGGGCTACAATGAGCAGTTCTTC
CDR3: CASSSRTSGGYNEQFF

V: TRBV20-1
D: -
J: TRBJ2-7
size: -
DNA: TGCAGCCTAAAGGGGGAGGGGAAACCCTCCTACGAGCAGTACTTC
CDR3: CSLKGEGKPSYEQYF

V: TRBV7-9
D: -
J: TRBJ1-2
size: -
DNA: TGTGCCAGCGTCCTAGGGGCCCCAGGGCCTGGCTACACCTTC
CDR3: CASVLGAPGPGYTF

V: TRBV20-1
D: -
J: TRBJ2-1
size: -
DNA: TGCAGTGTAAGAGGGCAGGGTTCCTACAATGAGCAGTTCTTC
CDR3: CSVRGQGSYNEQFF

V: TRBV12-5
D: TRBD2
J: TRBJ2-5
size: few
DNA: TGTGCTAGTGGTTTCCCGGGGGGAACGGGAGAGACCCAGTACTTC
CDR3: CASGFPGGTGETQYF

V: TRBV29-1
D: TRBD1
J: TRBJ2-7
size: -
DNA: TGCAGCGTACCGGGACAGGGGGTTGGCGAGCAGTACTTC
CDR3: CSVPGQGVGEQYF

V: TRBV2
D: -
J: TRBJ1-5
size: -
DNA: TGTGCCAGCAATGGAGACAAACCCGACCTCGCCGGCAATCAGCCCCAGCATTTT
CDR3: CASNGDKPDLAGNQPQHF

V: TRBV7-6
D: TRBD1
J: TRBJ1-6
size: -
DNA: TGTGCCAGCAGCTCACAGGACAGGGGGGGACTACCCCTCCACTTT
CDR3: CASSSQDRGGLPLHF

V: TRBV20-1
D: TRBD1
J: TRBJ1-2
size: few
DNA: TGCAGTGCCAAGCCCGCAGGGGGCGGCTATGGCTACACCTTC
CDR3: CSAKPAGGGYGYTF

V: TRBV28
D: -
J: TRBJ2-7
size: -
DNA: TGTGCCAGCAGTTTAAGGGGAGAGTACGAGCAGTACTTC
CDR3: CASSLRGEYEQYF

V: TRBV12-3/TRBV12-4
D: TRBD1
J: TRBJ1-2
size: -
DNA: TGTGCCAGCAGTAACAGGGGGGAAAACTATGGCTACACCTTC
CDR3: CASSNRGENYGYTF

V: TRBV2
D: -
J: TRBJ2-3
size: many
DNA: TGTGCCAGCAGTGAAGGCCAGGTCACAGATACGCAGTATTTT
CDR3: CASSEGQVTDTQYF

V: TRBV29-1
D: -
J: TRBJ2-5
size: once
DNA: TGCAGCGTTTCGTTATACGAAGAGACCCAGTACTTC
CDR3: CSVSLYEETQYF

V: TRBV7-8
D: TRBD1
J: TRBJ1-2
size: once
DNA: TGTGCCAGCAGCTTAAAGGGGGCTGGGGGCTACACCTTC
CDR3: CASSLKGAGGYTF

V: TRBV7-8
D: TRBD2
J: TRBJ2-1
size: -
DNA: TGTGCCAGCAGCCCAGCCACTAGCGGGGAATGGGATGAGCAGTTCTTC
CDR3: CASSPATSGEWDEQFF

V: TRBV7-6
D: TRBD2
J: TRBJ2-7
size: few
DNA: TGTGCCAGCAGCTCCTTAGCGGGGGCCTCCTACGAGCAGTACTTC
CDR3: CASSSLAGASYEQYF

V: TRBV7-3
D: -
J: TRBJ2-5
size: few
DNA: TGTGCCAGCAGCTTAGATCCCGGACACGAGACCCAGTACTTC
CDR3: CASSLDPGHETQYF